Below, one T cell receptor beta chain is given with its context. Other DNA sequences within the sample encode an identical CDR3. The source of the sample is a study of shared clonotypes between healthy human individuals. The CDR3 length is 13 residues. V gave up 0 bases and J gave up 2 bases, with 5 bases separating them. Germline V gives CDR1 SGHNT, CDR2 YYREEE (reference sequence). Libraries were prepared by immunoSEQ multiplex PCR; TCRdb keeps only in-frame clonotypes and omits some of them. The table records approximately 500,000 clones, about 96% of them present only once. The chain uses TRBV5-4 and TRBJ1-2, with D hard to call. Sequences were obtained from naive CD4+ T cells sorted from blood. Regarding subset: CD45RA+ positively selected. This TCR was sampled from a woman aged 30 to 39 in good health. The CDR3 DNA sequence: TGTGCCAGCAGCTTGGAGACGAACTATGGCTACACCTTC. Translating gives CASSLETNYGYTF.